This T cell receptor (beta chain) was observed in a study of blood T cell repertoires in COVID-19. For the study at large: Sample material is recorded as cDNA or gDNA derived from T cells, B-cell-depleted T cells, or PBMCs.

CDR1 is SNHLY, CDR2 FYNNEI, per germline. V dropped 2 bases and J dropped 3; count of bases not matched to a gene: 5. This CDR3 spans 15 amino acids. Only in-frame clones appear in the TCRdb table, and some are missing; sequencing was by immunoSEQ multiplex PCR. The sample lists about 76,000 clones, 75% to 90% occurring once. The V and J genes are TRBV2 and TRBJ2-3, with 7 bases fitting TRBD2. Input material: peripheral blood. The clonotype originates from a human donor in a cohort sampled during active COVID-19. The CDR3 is CASSELEGGTDTQYF. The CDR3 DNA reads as TGTGCCAGCAGTGAACTCGAGGGAGGGACAGATACGCAGTATTTT.